Only one count was recorded for the clone carrying this TCR beta chain. As originally analysed: How many nucleated cells were present was estimated from reference gene primer amplification. Measured with immunoSEQ multiplex PCR; TCRdb has only the in-frame clones, and not every one. That table furnishes V, J and clone size, whereas the DNA furnished D and trimming. The top ten hold 2.5% to 4% of the sample, which has around 150,000 clones, less than 85% seen once. Germline CDR1 reads SGHTA; CDR2 reads FQGNSA. V was pared by 3 bases and J by 0 bases, with 14 bases between. The CDR3 covers 16 residues. The data derive from a study of blood T cell repertoires in COVID-19. Study context: The United States, Italy and Spain were the sources of the acute and convalescent COVID-19 samples. In each case, the material was cDNA or gDNA derived from T cells, B-cell-depleted T cells, or PBMCs.

The specimen sequenced was peripheral blood. The clonotype was recovered from a human donor with acute or convalescent COVID-19. The donor label of this sample is uncertain. The V gene is TRBV7-2, the J gene TRBJ1-1, with TRBD1 as a possible D gene (5 bases). CDR3 in DNA: TGTGCCAGCAGCTTGCGACAGCAAAGCATGAACACTGAAGCTTTCTTT. This sequence encodes CASSLRQQSMNTEAFF.